The 22 T cell receptor beta chains reported below all come from one sample, sequenced in a study of CD8+CD57+ T cells in acquired aplastic anemia. Whoever was chosen for sequencing had shown CD8+CD57+ cell expansion by flow cytometry. Genomic DNA, the template, was used for profiling of the TCR beta VDJ and CDR3. TCRdb used MiXCR to reprocess the reads, holding one entry per CDR3 protein. The sample lists more than 200,000 distinct CDR3 sequences; roughly 53% were seen once. Sequencing input: sorted CD4+, CD8+, or CD8+CD57+ T cells (not recorded which) from PBMCs. Every receptor here comes from a human donor with aplastic anemia.

The rearrangement links TRBV19 to TRBJ1-5; D remains unclear. This CDR3 is 12 amino acids long. The V gene's germline CDR1 is LNHDA and CDR2 SQIVND (reference sequence). V gave up 7 bases and J gave up 6 bases, with 10 bases separating them. The CDR3: CASTDYSQPQHF. The CDR3 DNA sequence: TGTGCCAGTACCGACTACAGTCAGCCCCAGCATTTT.

This rearrangement joins TRBV6-5 to TRBJ2-5, with TRBD2 matching 10 bases. The J segment lost 2 bases and the V segment lost 4 bases, leaving 10 bases of the junction unmatched. Germline V gene sequence: CDR1 MNHEY, CDR2 SVGAGI. This CDR3 is 17 amino acids long. The CDR3 sequence is CASSSIQAGGWQETQYF. CDR3 nucleotide sequence: TGTGCCAGCAGTTCCATCCAAGCGGGGGGGTGGCAAGAGACCCAGTACTTC.

The chain has TRBV6-1 and TRBJ2-7, with TRBD1 identical over 8 bases. This CDR3 is built from 15 residues. Germline loops: CDR1 MNHNS, CDR2 SASEGT. Trimming took 6 bases from V and 1 from J; bases not matched to a gene: 8. CDR3 sequence reads: CASRARQGPSYEQYF. In nucleotides, the CDR3 is TGTGCCAGCAGAGCGCGACAGGGGCCTTCCTACGAGCAGTACTTC.

The chain is built from TRBV12-3 or TRBV12-4 and TRBJ2-7, with a tentative D call TRBD2 (6 bases). This CDR3 is built from 15 residues. V was pared by 5 bases and J by 3 bases, with 17 bases between. In nucleotides, the CDR3 is TGTGCCAGCAGTGGCCCGGGTGGGGGGATCTACGAGCAGTACTTC. It encodes CASSGPGGGIYEQYF.

The chain recombines TRBV20-1 with TRBJ2-7; D unresolved. Looked up from germline, CDR1 is DFQATT and CDR2 is SNEGSKA (reference sequence). V was cut by 5 bases and J by 2 bases, with 19 bases left in between. The length of the CDR3 is 15 residues. CDR3 loop: CSARDFSATTYEQYF. DNA of the CDR3: TGCAGTGCTCGCGACTTTTCGGCTACCACCTACGAGCAGTACTTC.

This chain links TRBV19 with TRBJ2-3, with TRBD2 matching 16 bases. The trim removed 3 bases at V and 1 base at J, leaving 13 bases unmatched. CDR1 is LNHDA, CDR2 SQIVND, per germline (reference sequence). The CDR3 spans 21 residues. Here the CDR3 reads CASSIPVSGTSGRAGTDTQYF. CDR3 DNA: TGTGCCAGTAGTATCCCCGTATCAGGGACTAGCGGGAGGGCGGGCACAGATACGCAGTATTTT.

This clonotype has only one observation. The DNA for the CDR3 is TGCAGTGCTAGAGATGCCCGACGCGGGAACACTGAAGCTTTCTTT. Protein sequence: CSARDARRGNTEAFF. V gene TRBV20-1 combines with J gene TRBJ1-1; D is unclear. CDR1 and CDR2 from the germline V gene are DFQATT and SNEGSKA (reference sequence). V dropped 0 bases and J dropped 1 base, with 12 bases sitting between them. The CDR3 is 15 amino acids.

The rearrangement links TRBV5-5 to TRBJ2-7, with 9 bases fitting TRBD1. Germline V gene lookup returns CDR1 SGHKS and CDR2 YYEKEE (reference sequence). The ends lost 1 base at V and 5 bases at J; junction bases unmatched: 4. The CDR3 has 14 residues. The CDR3 protein is CASSLSGTGHEQYF. CDR3 bases: TGTGCCAGCAGCTTGTCGGGGACAGGGCACGAGCAGTACTTC.

CDR3 region: CASTSRSGQRNEQYF. CDR3 sequence (DNA): TGTGCCAGTACCTCCAGGAGCGGCCAGCGCAACGAGCAGTACTTC. The J gene is TRBJ2-7, the V gene TRBV19; D is possibly TRBD2 (5 bases). This CDR3 has 15 residues. The V end was cut by 7 bases, the J end by 5 bases, with 21 bases between. CDR1 and CDR2 (germline): LNHDA, SQIVND (reference sequence). The full variable domain, rest sourced from reference TRBV19 and TRBJ2-7, is DGGITQSPKYLFRKEGQNVTLSCEQNLNHDAMYWYRQDPGQGLRLIYYSQIVNDFQKGDIAEGYSVSREKKESFPLTVTSAQKNPTAFYLCASTSRSGQRNEQYFGPGTRLTVT.

The chain recombines TRBV19 with TRBJ1-1, with D hard to call. Trimming left V 7 bases short and J 9 bases short, with 9 bases between. In germline, CDR1 is LNHDA, CDR2 SQIVND (reference sequence). The CDR3 sequence is 10 residues long. Here the CDR3 DNA reads TGTGCCAGTATCGGGGTTCAAGCTTTCTTT. The encoded protein is CASIGVQAFF.

The chain joins TRBV15 to TRBJ2-7; 13 bases map to TRBD2. The CDR3 has 15 amino acids. Germline V gene sequence: CDR1 LNHNV, CDR2 YYDKDF (reference sequence). J was trimmed by 3 bases and V by 7 bases; bases with no gene match: 6. CDR3 nucleotides: TGTGCCACCACCCCGGGACTAGCGGGAATCTACGAGCAGTACTTC. This encodes CATTPGLAGIYEQYF.

Note on this clonotype: The conserved phenylalanine or tryptophan is not found at the CDR3 terminus, so this likely reflects a read error. It is unclear where the CDR3 begins or ends on the DNA, so no DNA is shown, and the CDR3 is as TCRdb lists it. The chain links TRBV7-9 to TRBJ1-6. Inclusive of both ends, the CDR3 amounts to 8 amino acids. Germline V gene lookup returns CDR1 SEHNR and CDR2 FQNEAQ (reference sequence). The CDR3 loop is CASSSVSL.

This clonotype was seen ten or more times. The V gene is TRBV10-2, the J gene TRBJ1-6; 8 bases line up with TRBD1. The CDR3 is made up of 13 amino acids. Germline V gives CDR1 WSHSY, CDR2 SAAADI. Trimming removed 6 bases from V and 10 bases from J; junction bases left unmatched: 5. This chain's CDR3 is CASRDRAESPLHF. CDR3 nucleotide sequence: TGCGCCAGCAGGGACAGGGCGGAATCACCCCTCCACTTT.

There are many counts of this clonotype. This chain joins TRBV3-1 and TRBJ1-1; 8 bases align to TRBD1. The CDR3 contains 16 residues. Germline lookup yields CDR1 LGHDT and CDR2 YNNKEL (reference sequence). With V trimmed by 0 bases and J by 10 bases, 13 bases remained unmatched. In DNA, the CDR3 is TGTGCCAGCAGCCAAGACGCAGGGGGCCGAGGGGAAGGAGCTTTCTTT. Translating gives CASSQDAGGRGEGAFF.

V and J are TRBV12-3 or TRBV12-4 and TRBJ1-2; tentatively, D is TRBD1 (5 bases). The CDR3 loop spans 12 amino acids. Trimming shortened V by 3 bases and J by 8 bases, and 10 bases separated the two germline ends. CDR3 coding DNA: TGTGCCAGCAGTTTGTATAGGGACGGCTACACCTTC. Encoded protein: CASSLYRDGYTF.

This clonotype was detected ten times or more. The V gene is TRBV12-3 or TRBV12-4, the J gene TRBJ1-6; D ambiguous. V dropped 7 bases and J dropped 13 bases, with 14 bases sitting between them. The CDR3 runs to 12 residues. The chain's CDR3 is CASTLGFSPLHF. For the CDR3, the DNA is TGTGCCAGCACCCTGGGGTTTTCCCCCCTCCACTTT.

This clonotype appeared many times. V usage is TRBV2 and J usage is TRBJ1-4, with D maybe TRBD1 (5 bases). The V end lost 5 bases, the J end lost 4 bases, and 11 bases lay between the germline ends. Germline V gene lookup returns CDR1 SNHLY and CDR2 FYNNEI. The CDR3 covers 14 residues. The DNA for the CDR3 is TGTGCCAGCAGTCCCGACAGACTTAATGAAAAACTGTTTTTT. This translates into CASSPDRLNEKLFF.

The sample holds many counts of this clonotype. The chain couples TRBV10-1 to TRBJ2-1, with 8 bases identical to TRBD1. The V segment lost 0 bases and the J segment 4 bases; nucleotides outside the gene matches: 5. The germline V gene encodes CDR1 WNHNN and CDR2 SYGVQD (reference sequence). CDR3 length: 16 amino acids. CDR3 sequence reads: CASSESARGLYNEQFF. The CDR3 region has the DNA TGCGCCAGCAGTGAGTCGGCCAGGGGGCTTTACAATGAGCAGTTCTTC.

This clonotype was recorded many times. The V call is TRBV2, the J call TRBJ2-5; 8 bases line up with TRBD1. The CDR3 runs 15 residues. Looked up from germline, CDR1 is SNHLY and CDR2 is FYNNEI. The J segment lost 5 bases and the V segment lost 3 bases, leaving 8 bases of the junction unmatched. The CDR3 nucleotides are TGTGCCAGCAGTGATTATTGGACAGGGCGGGAGACCCAGTACTTC. Protein product: CASSDYWTGRETQYF.

A few counts support this clonotype. The J gene is TRBJ1-1, the V gene TRBV3-1; D not certain. Germline V gene lookup returns CDR1 LGHDT and CDR2 YNNKEL (reference sequence). The CDR3 runs 14 residues. V was trimmed by 3 bases and J by 1 base, leaving 9 bases between them. CDR3 bases: TGTGCCAGCAGCCATGGGTCCGGGAACACTGAAGCTTTCTTT. It specifies CASSHGSGNTEAFF. Using reference TRBV3-1 and TRBJ1-1 for the parts outside the CDR3, the full variable domain is DTAVSQTPKYLVTQMGNDKSIKCEQNLGHDTMYWYKQDSKKFLKIMFSYNNKELIINETVPNRFSPKSPDKAHLNLHINSLELGDSAVYFCASSHGSGNTEAFFGQGTRLTVV.

Remarks on this clonotype: Since a much larger clone is just one base distant, this may be a read error. V gene TRBV4-2 combines with J gene TRBJ2-1; D gene uncertain. Per the germline V gene, CDR1 is LGHNA and CDR2 is YNFKEQ. There are 14 residues in the CDR3. V lost 1 base, J lost 8 bases, and 12 bases lay in between. CDR3 sequence (DNA): TGTGCCAGCAGCCAAGGACCGCCTAACGATGAGCAGTTCTTC. It codes for CASSQGPPNDEQFF.

This clonotype has just a few counts. A much larger clone is a single base away; this may be a read error. The chain recombines TRBV6-5 with TRBJ2-5; D is uncertain. Per germline, CDR1 MNHEY and CDR2 SVGAGI. This CDR3 is 12 amino acids long. The CDR3 here is CASSATRLPVWF. CDR3 coding DNA: TGTGCCAGCAGTGCTACTCGCCTCCCCGTTTGGTTC.